Below are 30 T cell receptor beta chains sequenced from a single sample in a study of blood T cell repertoires in COVID-19. The repertoire was sequenced with immunoSEQ multiplex PCR; TCRdb's copy has only in-frame clones and lacks some. The sample lists about 82,000 clones, roughly 80% occurring once. The sequenced material came from peripheral blood. The receptor source for this set is a woman in her thirties or forties with active or convalescent COVID-19.

This chain joins TRBV27 and TRBJ2-3; D gene ambiguous. This CDR3 has 14 residues. V lost 2 bases and J lost 0, with 6 bases in between. The V gene's germline CDR1 is MNHEY and CDR2 SMNVEV (reference sequence). This CDR3 reads CASSLTVSTDTQYF. In DNA form, the CDR3 reads TGTGCCAGCAGTTTAACGGTTAGCACAGATACGCAGTATTTT.

This clone was counted once. V and J are TRBV7-2 and TRBJ2-5; D uncertain. Germline V gene lookup returns CDR1 SGHTA and CDR2 FQGNSA. The V gene lost 5 bases and the J gene lost 2 bases, with 9 bases spanning the gap. The CDR3 extends over 13 amino acids. The CDR3 is CASSPFRQETQYF. As DNA, the CDR3 is TGTGCCAGCAGCCCGTTCCGGCAAGAGACCCAGTACTTC.

This clone was recorded a few times. This chain uses TRBV24-1 with TRBJ2-3, with 9 bases fitting TRBD1. CDR3 size: 16 residues. CDR1 is KGHDR and CDR2 is SFDVKD in the germline V gene. Unmatched junction bases numbered 5, after V lost 3 bases and J lost 2 bases. The CDR3 loop is CATSDQDRGATDTQYF. CDR3 coding DNA: TGTGCCACCAGTGATCAGGACAGGGGAGCCACAGATACGCAGTATTTT.

This chain links TRBV23-1 with TRBJ2-4, with 13 nucleotides matching TRBD2. TRBV23-1 is recorded as an ORF, its role being uncertain. CDR3 length equals 19 residues. V lost 3 bases to trimming and J lost 3 bases; unmatched junction nucleotides: 11. CDR3 bases: TGCGCCAGCAGTCACGGACTAGCGGGAGCTTCCTTGGTCAAAAACATTCAGTACTTC. It encodes CASSHGLAGASLVKNIQYF.

The table lists this clone with a count of one. This chain links TRBV18 with TRBJ1-1; D unclear. Germline V gene sequence: CDR1 KGHSH, CDR2 LQKENI. The V gene lost 3 bases and the J gene lost 4 bases, with 18 bases spanning the gap. The CDR3 runs 16 residues. The CDR3 DNA reads TGTGCCAGCTCACCCCAGCTCGGGGTAGAGGGCACTGAAGCTTTCTTT. It specifies CASSPQLGVEGTEAFF.

The gene calls are TRBV5-4 and TRBJ2-2; 9 positions agree with TRBD2. CDR1 is SGHNT and CDR2 is YYREEE in the germline V gene (reference sequence). The V segment lost 10 bases and the J segment 4 bases; nucleotides outside the gene matches: 5. This CDR3 contains 13 residues. The CDR3 sequence: CASAREGTGELFF. The CDR3 nucleotides read TGTGCCTCGGCGCGGGAGGGCACCGGGGAGCTGTTTTTT.

The V gene is TRBV27, the J gene TRBJ2-3; perhaps TRBD2 as D (5 bases). This CDR3 is built from 12 residues. CDR1 is MNHEY and CDR2 is SMNVEV in the germline V gene (reference sequence). V lost 5 bases, J lost 5 bases, and 8 bases lay in between. The CDR3 sequence is CASSPGLDTQYF. In DNA, the CDR3 is TGTGCCAGCAGTCCGGGATTAGATACGCAGTATTTT.

V gene TRBV9 combines with J gene TRBJ2-3, with D possibly being TRBD1 (6 bases). V dropped 0 bases and J dropped 2 bases, with 13 bases sitting between them. Per the germline V gene, CDR1 is SGDLS and CDR2 is YYNGEE. CDR3 length: 16 residues. For the CDR3, the DNA is TGTGCCAGCAGCGTAGGGGGGCGGAGCCCCACAGATACGCAGTATTTT. Amino acid sequence: CASSVGGRSPTDTQYF.

V usage is TRBV18 and J usage is TRBJ1-4; no firm D call. The germline V and J ends were trimmed by 3 bases and 0 bases, with 8 bases remaining between them. Germline CDR1 KGHSH, CDR2 LQKENI. CDR3 length equals 15 residues. The CDR3: CASSPELTTNEKLFF. CDR3 nucleotide sequence: TGTGCCAGCTCACCGGAGTTAACAACTAATGAAAAACTGTTTTTT.

The chain recombines TRBV24-1 with TRBJ2-7; D is perhaps TRBD2 (5 bases). The CDR3 length is 15 residues. Germline assignment: CDR1 KGHDR and CDR2 SFDVKD. Between the trimmed V and J ends, which lost 4 bases and 0 bases, there was a span of 12 bases. As DNA, the CDR3 is TGTGCCACCAGTGAAGGTAGCGAGAGCTCCTACGAGCAGTACTTC. It is translated as CATSEGSESSYEQYF.

The CDR3: CASSPTSSQETQYF. The CDR3, as DNA: TGTGCCAGCAGCCCGACTAGCTCCCAAGAGACCCAGTACTTC. The rearrangement uses TRBV7-3 and TRBJ2-5, with 7 bases that match TRBD2. Germline V gene lookup returns CDR1 SGHTA and CDR2 FQGTGA. Unmatched junction bases numbered 4, after V lost 5 bases and J lost 1 base. This CDR3 has 14 residues.

A few counts support this clone. The chain is built from TRBV5-1 and TRBJ2-5, with D perhaps matching TRBD2 (5 bases). Germline V gives CDR1 SGHRS, CDR2 YFSETQ. Deletions cut 3 bases from V and 0 bases from J, with 12 bases between. CDR3 length: 15 amino acids. The CDR3 DNA follows: TGCGCCAGCAGCTGGGGAGCGGAGTACCAAGAGACCCAGTACTTC. Translation gives CASSWGAEYQETQYF.

The chain is built from TRBV5-6 and TRBJ1-2, with 9 bases lining up with TRBD1. The CDR3 consists of 15 residues. Germline-derived CDR1 and CDR2 are SGHDT and YYEEEE. The V gene end was trimmed by 4 bases and the J gene end by 6 bases; junction bases not matched to a gene: 10. CDR3 region: CASSHWDRVVDGYTF. The CDR3 DNA follows: TGTGCCAGCAGCCACTGGGACAGGGTCGTAGATGGCTACACCTTC.

The count of this clone is one. The rearrangement links TRBV3-1 (or the pseudogene TRBV3-2) to TRBJ1-4, with 9 bases lining up with TRBD1. V dropped 1 base and J dropped 15; count of bases not matched to a gene: 3. This CDR3 is 12 amino acids long. Per germline, CDR1 LGHDT and CDR2 YNNKEL (reference sequence). The CDR3 nucleotides read TGTGCCAGCAGCCAAGCACGGACAGGGGTGTTTTTT. Translating it yields CASSQARTGVFF.

This chain uses TRBV28 with TRBJ2-1; the match to TRBD2 covers 12 bases. The junction had 5 bases not matched to a gene; V was cut back by 7 bases and J by 4 bases. The CDR3 runs 15 residues. CDR1 and CDR2 (germline): MDHEN, SYDVKM. CDR3 amino acids: CASMRLAGVYNEQFF. CDR3 nucleotides: TGTGCCAGCATGAGACTAGCGGGAGTTTACAATGAGCAGTTCTTC.

V and J are TRBV27 and TRBJ2-7; 9 bases map to TRBD2. This CDR3 spans 16 amino acids. In germline, CDR1 is MNHEY, CDR2 SMNVEV (reference sequence). V shed 6 bases, J shed 0 bases, and the junction held 9 bases outside the gene matches. CDR3 region: CASSPSSGAHSYEQYF. CDR3 in DNA: TGTGCCAGCAGCCCATCTAGCGGGGCACACTCCTACGAGCAGTACTTC.

In this sample, this clone turned up a few times. This chain connects TRBV11-1 to TRBJ2-1; 8 positions match TRBD2. Germline-derived CDR1 and CDR2 are SGHAT and FQDESV (reference sequence). The CDR3 is made up of 16 amino acids. With V trimmed by 3 bases and J by 3 bases, 7 bases remained unmatched. The CDR3: CASSFTAGELYNEQFF. The CDR3 bases are TGTGCCAGCAGCTTCACAGCGGGAGAGCTCTACAATGAGCAGTTCTTC.

The chain has TRBV28 and TRBJ1-2; maybe TRBD1 (5 bases). This CDR3 spans 13 amino acids. Trimming removed 8 bases at V and 3 bases at J, with 13 bases between. CDR1 MDHEN and CDR2 SYDVKM come from the germline V gene. CDR3 DNA sequence: TGTGCCAGCCAGGGAACCGACGACTATGGCTACACCTTC. Protein: CASQGTDDYGYTF.

This sequence joins TRBV7-3 and TRBJ1-1; maybe TRBD1 (5 bases). Germline CDR1 SGHTA, CDR2 FQGTGA. The CDR3 covers 15 residues. V lost 4 bases and J lost 3, with 15 bases in between. CDR3 sequence reads: CASSSPGQGDTEAFF. The DNA of the CDR3 is TGTGCCAGCAGCTCCCCGGGTCAAGGGGACACTGAAGCTTTCTTT.

The V gene is TRBV9, the J gene TRBJ2-5, with unresolved D. Germline values: CDR1 SGDLS, CDR2 YYNGEE. This CDR3 has 13 residues. The V gene lost 4 bases and the J gene lost 3 bases, with 10 bases spanning the gap. CDR3 sequence reads: CASSPHPEETQYF. As DNA, the CDR3 is TGTGCCAGCAGCCCACACCCAGAAGAGACCCAGTACTTC.

The rearrangement joins TRBV11-3 to TRBJ1-2; 7 bases are a match to TRBD1. Trimming cost V 5 bases and J 7 bases; bases outside gene matches: 13. This CDR3 is 15 amino acids long. Germline assignment: CDR1 SGHNT and CDR2 YENEEA. The CDR3 DNA follows: TGTGCCAGCAGCCTGGACAGGTCCGACTCAGGTGGCTACACCTTC. It is translated as CASSLDRSDSGGYTF.

V and J are TRBV7-2 and TRBJ2-7; D might be TRBD1 (5 bases). V was clipped by 1 base and J by 4 bases, with 11 bases between them. CDR3 length equals 14 residues. Germline CDR1 SGHTA, CDR2 FQGNSA. This chain's CDR3 is CASSLGAGPYEQYF. CDR3 nucleotide sequence: TGTGCCAGCAGCTTAGGTGCAGGGCCGTACGAGCAGTACTTC.

This chain joins TRBV28 and TRBJ2-3; 8 bases fit TRBD2. Germline V lookup: CDR1 MDHEN, CDR2 SYDVKM. V dropped 6 bases and J dropped 7; count of bases not matched to a gene: 9. CDR3 length equals 14 residues. This CDR3 is CASRSGTRGNTQYF. In DNA, the CDR3 is TGTGCCAGCAGGAGTGGGACTAGGGGGAATACGCAGTATTTT.

This clone showed up just a few times. CDR3: CASTRQGVNTEAFF. The CDR3 coding sequence is TGTGCCAGCACAAGACAGGGGGTGAACACTGAAGCTTTCTTT. This chain links TRBV7-9 with TRBJ1-1; 9 bases map to TRBD1. V lost 7 bases, J lost 0 bases, and 3 bases stayed unmatched. Looked up from germline, CDR1 is SEHNR and CDR2 is FQNEAQ (reference sequence). The CDR3 totals 14 residues.

V is TRBV7-9 and J is TRBJ1-2, with D possibly TRBD1 on 5 matching bases. Germline values: CDR1 SEHNR, CDR2 FQNEAQ (reference sequence). This CDR3 is 16 amino acids long. The ends were cut back, 5 bases at V and 3 bases at J, with 19 bases in the middle. The CDR3 region is CASSRLGGTGDYGYTF. CDR3 in DNA: TGTGCCAGCAGCCGTCTTGGGGGGACGGGTGACTATGGCTACACCTTC.

V usage is TRBV7-2 and J usage is TRBJ2-7; the D gene is possibly TRBD1 (6 bases). Germline V gives CDR1 SGHTA, CDR2 FQGNSA. The V and J ends lost 1 base and 0 bases respectively, with 10 bases between them. This CDR3 comprises 15 residues. Here the CDR3 reads CASSLGDTSSYEQYF. Here the CDR3 DNA reads TGTGCCAGCAGCTTAGGGGACACGAGCTCCTACGAGCAGTACTTC.

This clone was picked up many times. J is TRBJ2-3 and V is TRBV27; 11 bases are a match to TRBD2. The germline CDR1 and CDR2 sequences are MNHEY and SMNVEV (reference sequence). The CDR3 covers 15 residues. J lost 1 base, V lost 7 bases, and 4 bases had no gene match. The chain's CDR3 is CASTIAGGRTDTQYF. CDR3 DNA: TGTGCCAGCACCATAGCGGGGGGGCGCACAGATACGCAGTATTTT.

This chain connects TRBV6-5 to TRBJ1-1; 12 positions agree with TRBD1. The CDR3 length is 14 residues. V lost 7 bases and J lost 7; bases outside the gene matches: 7. Germline V CDR1 and CDR2: MNHEY, SVGAGI. The CDR3 sequence: CASIPGQGAGEAFF. In nucleotides, the CDR3 is TGTGCCAGCATCCCGGGACAGGGGGCGGGTGAAGCTTTCTTT.

The rearrangement joins TRBV15 to TRBJ2-3; D is possibly TRBD1 (8 bases). Germline CDR1 is LNHNV and CDR2 is YYDKDF (reference sequence). The CDR3 has 16 amino acids. Trimming took off 5 bases at V and 8 bases at J, with 23 bases between the two ends. DNA of the CDR3: TGTGCCACCAGCGAACGACAGGGGACTGGGGGGGGTACGCAGTATTTT. It translates to CATSERQGTGGGTQYF.

The chain links TRBV7-8 to TRBJ1-5; TRBD1 matches at 8 bases. Trimming at V came to 5 bases and at J to 3 bases, leaving 9 bases not matched to a gene. CDR3 size: 16 residues. CDR1 SGHVS and CDR2 FQNEAQ come from the germline V gene. The CDR3 loop reads CASSSGQGVYNQPQHF. CDR3 bases: TGTGCCAGCAGCAGTGGACAGGGAGTTTACAATCAGCCCCAGCATTTT.